Listed below are T cell receptor beta chains from one sample, sequenced in a study of cytomegalovirus exposure and HLA in healthy donors. Method: immunoSEQ multiplex PCR; TCRdb's copy keeps in-frame clones and lacks some. The data hold about 120,000 clones, with around 60% observed a single time. The sequencing input was PBMCs. The receptors stem from a woman aged 40-49 years in good health and CMV-seropositive. The conserved cysteine and the conserved F or W are not part of the CDR3 here. D genes are given only for firm matches. Size is omitted from some rows. Given values are once, few, many or a class for expanded clones.

d_call | j_call | clone_size | v_call | cdr3_aa
. | TRBJ2-1 | few | TRBV4-1 | ASSQQGVEF
. | TRBJ2-1 | . | TRBV7-3 | ASSPGQDYNEQF
TRBD1 | TRBJ1-2 | few | TRBV5-4 | ASSYGQDRGYT
TRBD2 | TRBJ2-1 | . | TRBV4-1 | ASSPGTSGSAPYNEQF
. | TRBJ2-1 | few | TRBV27 | ASRRLAYNEQF
. | TRBJ2-3 | few | TRBV28 | ASSFGFGGTQY
TRBD1 | TRBJ1-1 | . | TRBV27 | ASSSFTGDTEAF
TRBD1 | TRBJ2-7 | . | TRBV7-9 | ASSTIQGGAYEQY
TRBD2 | TRBJ2-1 | . | TRBV4-1 | ASSPTSGSYEQF
TRBD2 | TRBJ2-5 | . | TRBV7-9 | ASSSAAGGPGTQY
TRBD2 | TRBJ2-7 | . | TRBV4-3 | ASSQALAGASRGEQY
. | TRBJ2-5 | . | TRBV4-2 | ASSQRTAGDAETQY
. | TRBJ2-3 | . | TRBV5-6 | ASSFMSSPVTDTQY
. | TRBJ2-3 | . | TRBV9 | ASSVEGGSRTDTQY
. | TRBJ2-7 | . | TRBV27 | ASSAFPEGLYEQY